This T cell receptor (beta chain) was identified in a study of blood T cell repertoires in COVID-19. Original processing notes: Estimates of nucleated cell counts were drawn from the amplification of reference gene primers. This table comes from immunoSEQ multiplex PCR, and its TCRdb copy is limited to in-frame clones, with some not included. Clone size and the V and J calls come from that table; the DNA yielded D and trimming. Of about 200,000 clones in the sample, approximately 85% are singletons; the top ten hold about 2.4%. In Seattle, patients joined the study during active infection and were tracked longitudinally. The CDR3 length is 15 residues. Trimming left V 4 bases short and J 6 bases short, with 19 bases between. The V gene's germline CDR1 is SGHTA and CDR2 FQGNSA. This clone was recorded once.

The clonotype originates from a woman in her 70s with COVID-19, enrolled during active disease. The V gene is TRBV7-2, the J gene TRBJ2-7, with a tentative D call TRBD2 (5 bases). The sequencing sample was made of peripheral blood. The CDR3 bases are TGTGCCAGCAGCTCCCTTGCGGGTGCGCCCGGCGAGCAGTACTTC. Translation: CASSSLAGAPGEQYF.